This T cell receptor (beta chain) came from a study of response to subunit inactivated influenza vaccine. V was clipped by 1 base and J by 6 bases; unmatched bases: 4. This CDR3 has 15 amino acids. CDR1 SGHTA and CDR2 FQGNSA come from the germline V gene. Study results and caveats: A suggestion made by the authors is that each seasonal influenza vaccination recruits few new T cells.

As concerns this clonotype: Its antigen is undetermined.

TCRdb used MiXCR to reprocess the RT-PCR reads, holding one entry per CDR3 protein. Of about 480,000 distinct CDR3 sequences listed, 9.5% to 13% are singletons. The V and J genes are TRBV7-2 and TRBJ2-1; 9 bases fit TRBD2. The source material was PBMCs from blood, sampled roughly 48 days after vaccination. This receptor was identified in a man aged 50 or older who received an inactivated influenza vaccine. In nucleotides, the CDR3 is TGTGCCAGCAGCTTAGTACTAGCGGGCTTCAATGAGCAGTTCTTC. This codes for CASSLVLAGFNEQFF.